The clone carrying this T cell receptor beta chain was picked up many times. CDR1 GTSNPN and CDR2 SVGIG come from the germline V gene (reference sequence). The CDR3 is 12 residues long. Trimming pared 4 bases from V and 5 bases from J, leaving 11 bases between. This sample's time point: newly diagnosed GD, antithyroid drugs for less than 3 months. With RNA extracted from PBMCs as input, the TCR library was made. The sample comes from a study of regulatory T cells in long-lasting Graves disease. Arm-PCR of CDR3 regions with iRepertoire HTBI primers generated TCR beta libraries. In TCRdb, the multiplex PCR reads were re-called with MiXCR into one record per CDR3 protein. This sample has some 200,000 distinct CDR3 sequences, with around a fifth found just once. The sample was also reused in another study, on T cells in Graves' hyperthyroidism and ophthalmopathy.

Specimen: peripheral blood mononuclear cells (PBMCs), collected at new diagnosis, from a patient treated with antithyroid drugs. The chain is built from TRBV30 and TRBJ1-1; TRBD1 is a possible D gene (5 bases). This receptor was identified in a woman aged 25 to 45 with Graves disease. The CDR3 DNA reads as TGTGCCTGGAAGGCTCGGGGGACTGAAGCTTTCTTT. This encodes CAWKARGTEAFF.